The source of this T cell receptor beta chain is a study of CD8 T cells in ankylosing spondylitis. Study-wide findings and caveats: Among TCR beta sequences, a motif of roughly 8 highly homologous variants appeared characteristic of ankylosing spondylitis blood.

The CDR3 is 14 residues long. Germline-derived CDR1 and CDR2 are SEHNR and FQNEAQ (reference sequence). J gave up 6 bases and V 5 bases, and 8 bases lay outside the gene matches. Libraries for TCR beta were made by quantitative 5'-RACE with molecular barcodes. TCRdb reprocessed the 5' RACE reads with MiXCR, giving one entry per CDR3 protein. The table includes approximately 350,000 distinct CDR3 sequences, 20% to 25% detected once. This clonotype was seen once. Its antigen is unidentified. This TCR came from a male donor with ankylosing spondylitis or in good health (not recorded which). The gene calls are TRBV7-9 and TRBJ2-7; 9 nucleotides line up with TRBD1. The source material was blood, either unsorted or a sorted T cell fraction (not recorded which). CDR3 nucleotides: TGTGCCAGCAGCCCGCGGGACAGGGTTGGCGAGCAGTACTTC. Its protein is CASSPRDRVGEQYF.